Listed below are T cell receptor beta chains from one sample, sequenced in a study of blood T cell repertoires in COVID-19. Profiling relied on immunoSEQ multiplex PCR, and the TCRdb table lists in-frame clones only, not all of them. Altogether around 330,000 clones are present, 80% to 90% being singletons, with the ten largest covering more than 8.5%. Sequencing used PBMCs or T cells enriched from blood (not recorded which). The origin of the receptors is a woman between 18 and 29 years old who had recovered from COVID-19. Each CDR3 is given without its conserved first and last residue.

TRBV5-5	TRBJ2-1	ASSLYTSSSLNEQF
TRBV5-4	TRBJ2-3	ASSSRQGAGDTQY
TRBV3-1/TRBV3-2	TRBJ2-7	ASSLIDRYEQY
TRBV28	TRBJ1-6	ASTRGRDSPLH
TRBV13	TRBJ2-7	ASSFFVPGTGQGAHDEQY
TRBV19	TRBJ1-4	AIADGAGEKLF
TRBV5-1	TRBJ1-4	ASSDASGGGEKLF
TRBV4-2	TRBJ1-3	ASSQEGTGGLTGNTIY
TRBV18	TRBJ1-1	ASSLHSTGGDTEAF
TRBV7-2	TRBJ2-3	ASSLGPGGLDTQY
TRBV4-1	TRBJ2-7	ASSLSPLAGGSLSYEQY
TRBV5-1	TRBJ2-5	ASSLQGGFEETQY
TRBV11-2	TRBJ2-1	ASSLMVGGSLYNEQF